The 25 T cell receptor beta chains below come from one sample, sequenced in a study of CD8 T cells in ankylosing spondylitis. TCRdb called the 5' RACE reads again in MiXCR, with one record for every CDR3 protein. The sample consists of some 130,000 distinct CDR3 sequences, roughly 6.6% of them appearing once. Sequenced sample: blood, either unsorted or a sorted T cell fraction (not recorded which). The receptors stem from a female donor with ankylosing spondylitis or in good health (not recorded which).

There are a few counts of this clonotype. This chain joins TRBV18 and TRBJ2-3; 11 nucleotides agree with TRBD2. Germline CDR1 and CDR2: KGHSH and LQKENI. The CDR3 totals 18 residues. V lost 1 base and J lost 2; bases outside the gene matches: 8. Written as DNA, the CDR3 is TGTGCCAGCTCACCACAGTCGCCGGGACTAGCGGCCACAGATACGCAGTATTTT. Protein: CASSPQSPGLAATDTQYF.

This clonotype has ten or more counts. The chain combines TRBV5-5 with TRBJ2-1, with D tentatively TRBD1 (5 bases). The CDR3 is made up of 14 amino acids. The V gene's germline CDR1 is SGHKS and CDR2 YYEKEE (reference sequence). V was cut by 0 bases and J by 8 bases, with 12 bases left in between. CDR3 nucleotide sequence: TGTGCCAGCAGCTTGGTACAGGTACGGGATGAGCAGTTCTTC. This translates into CASSLVQVRDEQFF.

The CDR3 sequence: CSATSGFSGANVLTF. CDR3 DNA: TGCAGTGCCACTAGTGGATTCTCTGGGGCCAACGTCCTGACTTTC. The genes are TRBV20-1 and TRBJ2-6; weak D call: TRBD2 (5 bases). Trimming removed 6 bases from V and 0 bases from J, with 12 bases in between. CDR3 size: 15 residues. CDR1 and CDR2 (germline): DFQATT, SNEGSKA (reference sequence).

This clonotype was seen at least ten times. This sequence joins TRBV6-1 and TRBJ1-6, with 7 bases lining up with TRBD1. Germline V gene lookup returns CDR1 MNHNS and CDR2 SASEGT. V lost 6 bases, J lost 0 bases, and 2 bases stayed unmatched. CDR3 size: 15 residues. This CDR3 is CASRPGGSYNSPLHF. The CDR3 DNA reads TGTGCCAGCAGACCAGGGGGCTCCTATAATTCACCCCTCCACTTT.

This clonotype has a count of ten or more. V is TRBV5-1 and J is TRBJ1-1; TRBD1 aligns across 12 bases. V shed 0 bases and J 13 bases; nucleotides not matched to a gene: 7. The CDR3 covers 14 residues. The germline V gene encodes CDR1 SGHRS and CDR2 YFSETQ. CDR3 nucleotides: TGCGCCAGCAGCTTGGATCTGGGACAGGGGGCTGGTTTCTTT. Translated, it gives CASSLDLGQGAGFF.

For the CDR3, the DNA is TGTGCCAGCAGTGTGGAGGGACAGGGGGCTGGAAACACCATATATTTT. It is translated as CASSVEGQGAGNTIYF. The chain is built from TRBV6-1 and TRBJ1-3, with TRBD1 identical over 11 bases. J gave up 2 bases and V 4 bases, and 4 bases lay outside the gene matches. The CDR3 spans 16 residues. Germline CDR1 MNHNS, CDR2 SASEGT.

V gene TRBV20-1 combines with J gene TRBJ2-4; D call uncertain. V lost 0 bases and J lost 4, with 7 bases in between. The CDR3 runs 13 residues. CDR1 is DFQATT, CDR2 SNEGSKA, per germline (reference sequence). The DNA for the CDR3 is TGCAGTGCTAGAGATCCCGGAAAAAACATTCAGTACTTC. Its protein is CSARDPGKNIQYF.

As concerns this clonotype: The junction does not match germline at one end; this may be a read error. The chain uses TRBV27 and TRBJ1-1; the D gene is possibly TRBD1 (6 bases). This CDR3 comprises 14 residues. Germline V gene data show CDR1 as MNHEY and CDR2 as SMNVEV (reference sequence). Here the CDR3 DNA reads TGTGTCAGCAGTGGATTACTGGGGACAACTGAAGCTTTCTTT. Its protein is CVSSGLLGTTEAFF.

This clonotype has a count of ten or more. The chain couples TRBV6-5 to TRBJ2-1; TRBD1 matches at 7 bases. The J segment lost 7 bases and the V segment lost 0 bases, leaving 6 bases of the junction unmatched. CDR3 length equals 15 residues. Germline assignment: CDR1 MNHEY and CDR2 SVGAGI. The CDR3 here is CASSYSAGGSNEQFF. The DNA for the CDR3 is TGTGCCAGCAGTTACTCGGCAGGGGGTTCGAATGAGCAGTTCTTC.

This clonotype was detected ten times or more. This chain joins TRBV20-1 and TRBJ2-2, with TRBD2 as a possible D gene (5 bases). CDR1 and CDR2 from the germline V gene are DFQATT and SNEGSKA (reference sequence). The length of the CDR3 is 17 residues. V dropped 0 bases and J dropped 9 bases, with 23 bases sitting between them. In nucleotides, the CDR3 is TGCAGTGCTAGAGAATTCTTAGGACCGGGAAGGGAGAGGGAGCTGTTTTTT. Translated: CSAREFLGPGRERELFF.

This clonotype was found many times. The chain carries TRBV7-2 and TRBJ1-4; TRBD1 is a possible D gene (6 bases). CDR1 and CDR2 (germline): SGHTA, FQGNSA. This CDR3 region has 13 residues. Trimming left V 6 bases short and J 8 bases short, with 13 bases between. The CDR3 bases are TGTGCCAGCAGACGGGACAACTACGAAAAACTGTTTTTT. Translated: CASRRDNYEKLFF. Looking up the rest from reference TRBV7-2 and TRBJ1-4 gives the full variable domain: GAGVSQSPSNKVTEKGKDVELRCDPISGHTALYWYRQSLGQGLEFLIYFQGNSAPDKSGLPSDRFSAERTGGSVSTLTIQRTQQEDSAVYLCASRRDNYEKLFFGSGTQLSVL.

In its sample, this clonotype was seen once. A much larger clone lies one base from this, so it may be a read error. This rearrangement joins TRBV5-1 to TRBJ2-7; possibly TRBD1 or TRBD2 for D (6 bases each). Per germline, CDR1 SGHRS and CDR2 YFSETQ. The CDR3 has 13 residues. DNA of the CDR3: TGCGCCAGCAGCACTAACCGGGGGCACGAGCGGTACTTC. Translated, it gives CASSTNRGHERYF.

This clonotype was seen at least ten times. The J gene is TRBJ2-3, the V gene TRBV20-1, with D tentatively TRBD1 or TRBD2 (6 bases each). Germline CDR1 and CDR2: DFQATT and SNEGSKA (reference sequence). Trimming pared 3 bases from V and 4 bases from J, leaving 11 bases between. The length of the CDR3 is 13 residues. CDR3 DNA: TGCAGTGCTAGCGCAGGGGAGGCAGATACGCAGTATTTT. Translated, it gives CSASAGEADTQYF.

This clonotype was seen more than once but under ten times. This sequence joins TRBV7-9 and TRBJ2-2; 10 bases agree with TRBD1. The CDR3 is 15 amino acids. V trimming: 3 bases; J trimming: 7 bases; junction bases outside the gene matches: 5. The germline V gene encodes CDR1 SEHNR and CDR2 FQNEAQ (reference sequence). This chain's CDR3 is CASSFATGGIGELFF. The CDR3 DNA reads TGTGCCAGCAGCTTCGCGACAGGGGGCATCGGGGAGCTGTTTTTT. Supplemented by reference TRBV7-9 and TRBJ2-2, the full variable domain reads DTGVSQNPRHKITKRGQNVTFRCDPISEHNRLYWYRQTLGQGPEFLTYFQNEAQLEKSRLLSDRFSAERPKGSFSTLEIQRTEQGDSAMYLCASSFATGGIGELFFGEGSRLTVL.

This clonotype was seen at least ten times. The chain links TRBV5-4 to TRBJ2-7; possibly TRBD2 for D (6 bases). V was trimmed by 1 base and J by 3 bases, leaving 8 bases between them. Looked up from germline, CDR1 is SGHNT and CDR2 is YYREEE (reference sequence). The CDR3 consists of 13 residues. This CDR3 is CASSLFGSYEQYF. In DNA, the CDR3 is TGTGCCAGCAGCTTGTTCGGGAGCTACGAGCAGTACTTC.

This clonotype was observed many times. The V gene is TRBV29-1, the J gene TRBJ1-1; D not resolved. CDR3 length: 11 amino acids. The V gene's germline CDR1 is SQVTM and CDR2 ANQGSEA. V gave up 6 bases and J gave up 5 bases, with 10 bases separating them. This CDR3 reads CSVLSGTEAFF. CDR3 coding DNA: TGCAGCGTCTTATCAGGAACTGAAGCTTTCTTT.

This sequence joins TRBV29-1 and TRBJ1-2, with 8 bases lining up with TRBD1. Germline-derived CDR1 and CDR2 are SQVTM and ANQGSEA. This CDR3 spans 15 amino acids. The V gene end was trimmed by 0 bases and the J gene end by 7 bases; junction bases not matched to a gene: 10. The CDR3 DNA reads as TGCAGCGTTGAAGATCGTCAGGGGGCTCTAGGTGGCTACACCTTC. Its protein is CSVEDRQGALGGYTF.

This clonotype was picked up many times. V is TRBV15 and J is TRBJ1-3; possibly TRBD1 for D (6 bases). CDR1 and CDR2 (germline): LNHNV, YYDKDF (reference sequence). Trimming removed 0 bases at V and 4 bases at J, with 10 bases between. The CDR3 has 15 amino acids. The chain's CDR3 is CATSREGASGNTIYF. CDR3 sequence (DNA): TGTGCCACCAGCAGAGAGGGGGCATCCGGAAACACCATATATTTT.

In its sample, this clonotype was seen many times. The rearrangement links TRBV5-1 to TRBJ2-7, with unresolved D. This CDR3 contains 14 residues. Per germline, CDR1 SGHRS and CDR2 YFSETQ. The ends were cut back, 3 bases at V and 1 base at J, with 11 bases in the middle. The CDR3: CASSSEGRSYEQYF. The CDR3 coding sequence is TGCGCCAGCAGCTCCGAAGGGCGGTCCTACGAGCAGTACTTC.

This clonotype was recorded at least ten times. The chain carries TRBV3-1 and TRBJ2-5; 10 nucleotides align to TRBD1. CDR3 size: 16 residues. Germline trimming cut 0 bases from V and 4 bases from J; bases unmatched to any gene: 5. Germline CDR1 and CDR2: LGHDT and YNNKEL (reference sequence). CDR3 region: CASSQDRTGGRETQYF. CDR3 in DNA: TGTGCCAGCAGCCAAGATCGGACAGGGGGTAGAGAGACCCAGTACTTC.

This clonotype was detected ten times or more. The chain joins TRBV6-2 or TRBV6-3 to TRBJ1-1, with 11 bases fitting TRBD1. Germline-derived CDR1 and CDR2 are MNHEY and SVGEGT. J was trimmed by 3 bases and V by 6 bases; bases with no gene match: 6. The CDR3 totals 15 residues. CDR3 sequence (DNA): TGTGCCAGCAGATACGGGACAGGGGGTTACACTGAAGCTTTCTTT. Its protein is CASRYGTGGYTEAFF.

This clonotype was seen many times. J is TRBJ2-7 and V is TRBV4-1; D gene unclear. This CDR3 spans 12 amino acids. Germline V gene data show CDR1 as MGHRA and CDR2 as YSYEKL. V gave up 1 base and J gave up 6 bases, with 7 bases separating them. CDR3 nucleotides: TGCGCCAGCAGCCAAGTAGGGTTCGAGCAGTACTTC. This codes for CASSQVGFEQYF.

This clonotype has a count of ten or more. This rearrangement joins TRBV5-6 to TRBJ2-1; D is uncertain. Germline lookup yields CDR1 SGHDT and CDR2 YYEEEE. CDR3 size: 11 residues. Trimming removed 4 bases from V and 9 bases from J, with 8 bases in between. The DNA for the CDR3 is TGTGCCAGCAGCCGCTATATTGAGCAGTTCTTC. It is translated as CASSRYIEQFF.

This clonotype occurred many times. The V and J genes are TRBV6-5 and TRBJ1-1; 7 positions agree with TRBD1. Germline values: CDR1 MNHEY, CDR2 SVGAGI. The CDR3 is made up of 15 amino acids. With V trimmed by 1 base and J by 2 bases, 4 bases remained unmatched. The DNA for the CDR3 is TGTGCCAGCAGTTACTTTGGGACAGCCAACACTGAAGCTTTCTTT. Amino acids: CASSYFGTANTEAFF.

This clonotype was found many times. The CDR3 nucleotides read TGCAGTGCTAGCCCCCCGGGACTAGCTTCCAATGAGCAGTTCTTC. It is translated as CSASPPGLASNEQFF. The chain joins TRBV20-1 to TRBJ2-1; 9 nucleotides agree with TRBD2. V was pared by 3 bases and J by 6 bases, with 9 bases of the junction left unmatched. CDR1 and CDR2 from the germline V gene are DFQATT and SNEGSKA (reference sequence). The CDR3 extends over 15 amino acids.